These T cell receptor beta chains were read from a single sample in a study of OX40 agonist ivuxolimab in advanced cancers. Profiled with immunoSEQ multiplex PCR; TCRdb holds only in-frame clones, not every one. Of fewer than 20,000 clones listed, around 82% are singletons. The sample consisted of CD4+ or CD8+ T cells sorted from blood, taken in a trial of the OX40 agonist ivuxolimab. The receptors were gathered from an adult with an advanced solid tumor such as melanoma, head and neck, liver or kidney cancer. CDR3s include the opening cysteine and the closing phenylalanine or tryptophan.

14 TRBJ1-1 TRBV5-1 CASSPGGRDTEAFF
15 TRBJ2-7 TRBV4-3 CASSQRQGAPYEQYF
12 TRBJ1-2 TRBV7-9 CASSYGVVGYTF
15 TRBJ2-3 TRBV19 CASSSYLGGTDTQYF
15 TRBJ2-7 TRBV5-4 CASSLEVNGAYEQYF
14 TRBJ1-1 TRBV11-1 CASSLKAENTEAFF
11 TRBJ1-2 TRBV6-1 CASTEGYGYTF
14 TRBJ1-3 TRBV5-4 CASSLPGGGNTIYF
13 TRBJ1-1 TRBV30 CAWSMEGNTEAFF
13 TRBJ1-1 TRBV5-1 CASSEQIQGEAFF
12 TRBJ2-5 TRBV6-6 CASSPLVETQYF
18 TRBJ2-5 TRBV7-2 CASSFPLASGRAGETQYF
15 TRBJ1-4 TRBV5-1 CASSLTQGLGEKLFF
14 TRBJ1-6 TRBV6-5 CASSLGTDNSPLHF
14 TRBJ2-5 TRBV27 CASSPGGGRETQYF
14 TRBJ1-1 TRBV11-2 CASSLELPNTEAFF
14 TRBJ1-5 TRBV19 CASSIVGPNQPQHF
16 TRBJ2-1 TRBV11-3 CASSLGSASNYNEQFF
14 TRBJ1-1 TRBV29-1 CSVEVTAQGTEAFF
22 TRBJ2-3 TRBV6-1 CASSERVDRGTRTGRKIDTQYF
16 TRBJ1-4 TRBV7-7 CASSSFAGITNEKLFF
13 TRBJ2-2 TRBV19 CASSMVNTGELFF
14 TRBJ2-3 TRBV6-5 CASSSGSSTDTQYF
13 - TRBV15 CATSRDRGYEQYF